Below are 20 T cell receptor beta chains sequenced from a single sample in a study of cytomegalovirus exposure and HLA in healthy donors. PCR amplification relied on 60 Vbeta primers (plus 13 Jbeta primers). Using immunoSEQ multiplex PCR, the repertoire was profiled, and TCRdb retains in-frame clones only, with some absent. The sample carries about 200,000 clones, approximately 85% recorded once. Specimen: PBMCs. Receptors were obtained from a woman aged 45-65 years in good health and CMV-seropositive.

The chain couples TRBV2 to TRBJ2-3, with 9 bases fitting TRBD2. The germline gives CDR1 SNHLY, CDR2 FYNNEI. The trim removed 4 bases at V and 2 bases at J, leaving 4 bases unmatched. The CDR3 contains 15 residues. CDR3 nucleotide sequence: TGTGCCAGCAGTGGGCTAGCGGGATTCACAGATACGCAGTATTTT. Its protein product is CASSGLAGFTDTQYF.

This rearrangement joins TRBV11-2 to TRBJ2-7, with 10 positions matching TRBD2. Losses at the gene ends were 3 bases for V and 2 bases for J; bases not matched to a gene: 1. The length of the CDR3 is 14 residues. The germline V gene encodes CDR1 SGHAT and CDR2 FQNNGV. As DNA, the CDR3 is TGTGCCAGCAGCTTCAGCGGGGGGGCCTACGAGCAGTACTTC. As protein: CASSFSGGAYEQYF.

The rearrangement uses TRBV6-6 and TRBJ1-4; TRBD1 matches 7 bases. The CDR3 extends over 14 amino acids. Germline V gene lookup returns CDR1 MNHNY and CDR2 SVGAGI (reference sequence). The J segment lost 5 bases and the V segment lost 5 bases, leaving 5 bases of the junction unmatched. CDR3 sequence: CASSQGVGNEKLFF. DNA for the CDR3: TGTGCCAGCAGTCAGGGGGTGGGCAATGAAAAACTGTTTTTT.

The genes are TRBV25-1 and TRBJ1-4; D is perhaps TRBD1 (6 bases). V was cut by 3 bases and J by 7 bases, with 12 bases left in between. Germline values: CDR1 MGHDK, CDR2 SYGVNS. The CDR3 length is 14 residues. CDR3 region: CASSDQQGTEKLFF. The DNA of the CDR3 is TGTGCCAGCAGTGACCAACAGGGAACTGAAAAACTGTTTTTT.

This clone was detected a few times. The V call is TRBV27, the J call TRBJ2-3; D perhaps matches TRBD1 (6 bases). V lost 3 bases, J lost 5 bases, and 12 bases lay in between. The CDR3 is 14 amino acids. The V gene's germline CDR1 is MNHEY and CDR2 SMNVEV (reference sequence). The CDR3 protein is CASSFTGGGDTQYF. CDR3 nucleotide sequence: TGTGCCAGCAGTTTTACTGGGGGCGGAGATACGCAGTATTTT.

J is TRBJ2-7 and V is TRBV25-1; TRBD1 is a possible D gene (5 bases). V shed 5 bases and J shed 7 bases, with 12 bases lying between them. From germline, CDR1 is MGHDK and CDR2 SYGVNS. The CDR3 covers 12 residues. DNA for the CDR3: TGTGCCAGCAGTCTAGGGTCAGGGGAGCAGTACTTC. Its translation: CASSLGSGEQYF.

This clone was observed once. The chain has TRBV28 and TRBJ2-7; no reliable D call. The CDR3 has 15 amino acids. Germline CDR1 MDHEN, CDR2 SYDVKM. Trimming took off 6 bases at V and 2 bases at J, with 17 bases between the two ends. CDR3 loop: CASRMAETRAYEQYF. As DNA, the CDR3 is TGTGCCAGCAGAATGGCGGAAACACGAGCCTACGAGCAGTACTTC. The whole variable domain, remainder taken from reference TRBV28 and TRBJ2-7, is DVKVTQSSRYLVKRTGEKVFLECVQDMDHENMFWYRQDPGLGLRLIYFSYDVKMKEKGDIPEGYSVSREKKERFSLILESASTNQTSMYLCASRMAETRAYEQYFGPGTRLTVT.

This clone was recorded a few times. The chain uses TRBV27 and TRBJ2-7, with 10 bases matching TRBD2. This CDR3 region has 15 residues. CDR1 MNHEY and CDR2 SMNVEV come from the germline V gene (reference sequence). J was trimmed by 3 bases and V by 1 base; bases with no gene match: 3. The CDR3 loop is CASSLWVAGGYEQYF. In DNA, the CDR3 is TGTGCCAGCAGTTTATGGGTAGCGGGGGGCTACGAGCAGTACTTC.

As DNA, the CDR3 is TGTGCCAGCATGGCAGGGGGGTTCTACGAGCAGTACTTC. Translated: CASMAGGFYEQYF. The rearrangement uses TRBV6-1 and TRBJ2-7, with D perhaps TRBD1 (7 bases). This CDR3 region has 13 residues. The germline V gene has CDR1 MNHNS and CDR2 SASEGT. V was pared by 7 bases and J by 3 bases, with 13 bases between.

V is TRBV15 and J is TRBJ2-5; D is uncertain. CDR1 and CDR2 (germline): LNHNV, YYDKDF (reference sequence). The V end lost 1 base, the J end lost 2 bases, and 14 bases lay between the germline ends. The CDR3 has 16 residues. The CDR3 here is CATSRGLSTVQETQYF. The CDR3 DNA sequence: TGTGCCACCAGCAGAGGGTTATCGACTGTACAAGAGACCCAGTACTTC.

The chain couples TRBV2 to TRBJ2-3, with TRBD2 identical over 12 bases. Trimming at V came to 6 bases and at J to 2 bases, leaving 3 bases not matched to a gene. The CDR3 is made up of 15 amino acids. Germline V lookup: CDR1 SNHLY, CDR2 FYNNEI. The chain's CDR3 is CASRPSGRATDTQYF. Written as DNA, the CDR3 is TGTGCCAGCAGACCTAGCGGGAGGGCCACAGATACGCAGTATTTT.

This clone appeared a few times. The chain recombines TRBV6-1 with TRBJ1-1; possible D gene TRBD1, 6 bases. The CDR3 sequence is 15 residues long. V was cut by 4 bases and J by 6 bases, with 18 bases left in between. The V gene's germline CDR1 is MNHNS and CDR2 SASEGT. The CDR3: CASSVNREGGSEAFF. The CDR3, as DNA: TGTGCCAGCAGTGTCAACAGGGAGGGGGGCTCTGAAGCTTTCTTT.

The J gene is TRBJ1-1, the V gene TRBV9, with D perhaps TRBD1 (6 bases). The ends were cut back, 2 bases at V and 2 bases at J, with 10 bases in the middle. The V gene's germline CDR1 is SGDLS and CDR2 YYNGEE. The CDR3 contains 14 residues. This CDR3 reads CASSVGGHNTEAFF. CDR3 in DNA: TGTGCCAGCAGCGTCGGGGGGCATAACACTGAAGCTTTCTTT. Full variable domain (missing parts from reference TRBV9 and TRBJ1-1): DSGVTQTPKHLITATGQRVTLRCSPRSGDLSVYWYQQSLDQGLQFLIQYYNGEERAKGNILERFSAQQFPDLHSELNLSSLELGDSALYFCASSVGGHNTEAFFGQGTRLTVV.

The J gene is TRBJ1-5, the V gene TRBV2; 8 nucleotides line up with TRBD1. This CDR3 comprises 17 residues. J was trimmed by 3 bases and V by 5 bases; bases with no gene match: 12. From germline, CDR1 is SNHLY and CDR2 FYNNEI. In DNA form, the CDR3 reads TGTGCCAGCAGTACCACGTTTGGACAGGGCCTCAATCAGCCCCAGCATTTT. Protein product: CASSTTFGQGLNQPQHF.

The chain uses TRBV7-9 and TRBJ2-1; 11 bases map to TRBD2. Germline CDR1 SEHNR, CDR2 FQNEAQ (reference sequence). The CDR3 loop spans 18 amino acids. After removal of 5 bases from V and 4 bases from J, the junction contained 13 bases not matched to a gene. CDR3 DNA: TGTGCCAGCAGCGGGGTCCATACTAGCGGGGGCCTTTACAATGAGCAGTTCTTC. It encodes CASSGVHTSGGLYNEQFF.

This clone appeared once. The V and J genes are TRBV18 and TRBJ2-2; D is perhaps TRBD2 (5 bases). The CDR3 consists of 16 residues. Trimming cost V 2 bases and J 7 bases, with 17 bases left between them. Germline V gene data show CDR1 as KGHSH and CDR2 as LQKENI. CDR3 coding DNA: TGTGCCAGCTCACCAAGGTTGATTAGCGCCGGCGGGGAGCTGTTTTTT. This codes for CASSPRLISAGGELFF. The full variable domain, rest sourced from reference TRBV18 and TRBJ2-2, is NAGVMQNPRHLVRRRGQEARLRCSPMKGHSHVYWYRQLPEEGLKFMVYLQKENIIDESGMPKERFSAEFPKEGPSILRIQQVVRGDSAAYFCASSPRLISAGGELFFGEGSRLTVL.

CDR3 bases: TGTGCCAGCAGTCAACGCAGTAGCACAGATACGCAGTATTTT. Encoded protein: CASSQRSSTDTQYF. The chain combines TRBV6-5 with TRBJ2-3, with unresolved D. Germline CDR1 reads MNHEY; CDR2 reads SVGAGI. The CDR3 runs to 14 residues. V was cut by 5 bases and J by 0 bases, with 9 bases left in between.

This chain connects TRBV5-5 to TRBJ2-1, with 7 bases that match TRBD2. V was pared by 1 base and J by 4 bases, with 2 bases of the junction left unmatched. Germline lookup yields CDR1 SGHKS and CDR2 YYEKEE (reference sequence). The CDR3 is 14 amino acids. This chain's CDR3 is CASSLRRGYNEQFF. In DNA form, the CDR3 reads TGTGCCAGCAGCTTGAGGCGGGGGTACAATGAGCAGTTCTTC.

The V and J genes are TRBV5-1 and TRBJ2-3, with D possibly TRBD1 on 5 matching bases. This CDR3 region has 16 residues. V was cut by 1 base and J by 6 bases, with 18 bases left in between. Germline loops: CDR1 SGHRS, CDR2 YFSETQ. CDR3 protein: CASSLRQGGLSDTQYF. CDR3 bases: TGCGCCAGCAGCTTGCGGCAGGGTGGCCTCTCTGATACGCAGTATTTT. The full variable domain, completed using reference TRBV5-1 and TRBJ2-3, is KAGVTQTPRYLIKTRGQQVTLSCSPISGHRSVSWYQQTPGQGLQFLFEYFSETQRNKGNFPGRFSGRQFSNSRSEMNVSTLELGDSALYLCASSLRQGGLSDTQYFGPGTRLTVL.

The gene calls are TRBV27 and TRBJ1-2; tentatively, D is TRBD1 (5 bases). This CDR3 is built from 15 residues. The germline CDR1 and CDR2 sequences are MNHEY and SMNVEV (reference sequence). V lost 5 bases and J lost 4, with 17 bases in between. Written as DNA, the CDR3 is TGTGCCAGCAGTCCCTTAGGGCAGGGCGGCTATGGCTACACCTTC. Protein product: CASSPLGQGGYGYTF.